Listed below are T cell receptor beta chains from one sample, sequenced in a study of radiotherapy plus CTLA-4 blockade in lung cancer. Generated by immunoSEQ multiplex PCR, the TCRdb table keeps only in-frame clones and is missing some. Of around 80,000 clones listed, 74% were seen once; the top ten hold roughly a tenth. The starting material was peripheral blood, obtained from a patient treated with radiotherapy plus ipilimumab. The receptors were sampled from a human donor with non-small cell lung cancer whose response to radiotherapy plus ipilimumab could not be evaluated. Both conserved end residues are part of each CDR3. A D gene is named only where the DNA matches it firmly. Clone size is stated in some rows and not others, as once, few, many or a class when expanded.

len	v_gene	j_gene	d_gene	abundance	CDR3aa	CDR3nt
15	TRBV11-2	TRBJ2-6	-	-	CASSLGLTRANVLTF	TGTGCCAGCAGCTTGGGCTTGACTAGGGCCAACGTCCTGACTTTC
12	TRBV28	TRBJ1-5	-	-	CASNSGQVTQHF	TGTGCCAGCAACTCAGGGCAGGTGACCCAGCATTTT
14	TRBV27	TRBJ2-1	-	once	CASSLSRTANEQFF	TGTGCCAGCAGTTTATCGAGGACAGCCAATGAGCAGTTCTTC
13	TRBV29-1	TRBJ1-4	-	many	CSAQGGIDEKLFF	TGCAGCGCCCAGGGAGGTATCGATGAAAAACTGTTTTTT
14	TRBV6-5	TRBJ2-3	-	-	CASSTARGTDTQYF	TGTGCCAGCAGTACGGCGCGGGGAACAGATACGCAGTATTTT
14	TRBV2	TRBJ1-2	-	once	CASTVGGYRYGYTF	TGTGCCAGCACCGTCGGGGGGTATCGCTATGGCTACACCTTC
12	TRBV7-9	TRBJ2-2	-	-	CASSSGSGELFF	TGTGCCAGCAGCTCGGGTTCCGGGGAGCTGTTTTTT
15	TRBV19	TRBJ2-7	-	-	CASSMSRGTAYEQYF	TGTGCCAGTAGTATGTCTCGGGGGACCGCCTACGAGCAGTACTTC
14	TRBV5-1	TRBJ1-6	-	-	CASSFVADNSPLHF	TGCGCCAGCAGCTTTGTGGCAGATAATTCACCCCTCCACTTT
17	TRBV4-2	TRBJ2-3	TRBD2	-	CASSQDPQRGSTDTQYF	TGTGCCAGCAGCCAAGATCCCCAGCGGGGGAGCACAGATACGCAGTATTTT
18	TRBV6-1	TRBJ1-1	-	-	CASSELVVYAGLNTEAFF	TGTGCCAGCAGCGAACTGGTTGTGTATGCGGGTTTGAACACTGAAGCTTTCTTT
14	TRBV21-1	TRBJ2-5	-	-	CANTGILRQETQYF	TGTGCCAATACAGGTATTTTACGTCAAGAGACCCAGTACTTC
16	TRBV5-3	TRBJ2-7	TRBD2	-	CARSQLAGGPSYEQYF	TGTGCCAGAAGCCAACTAGCGGGGGGCCCCTCCTACGAGCAGTACTTC
17	TRBV2	TRBJ2-2	TRBD2	-	CASRKELAGKRVGELFF	TGTGCCAGCAGGAAGGAACTAGCGGGAAAGCGGGTCGGGGAGCTGTTTTTT
14	TRBV7-2	TRBJ2-7	-	-	CASSLGGQTYEQYF	TGTGCCAGCAGCTTAGGGGGGCAGACCTACGAGCAGTACTTC
13	TRBV11-1	TRBJ1-4	-	-	CASSGGLNEKLFF	TGTGCCAGCAGCGGGGGCCTTAATGAAAAACTGTTTTTT
16	TRBV14	TRBJ2-3	-	-	CASSQDRLDGTDTQYF	TGTGCCAGCAGCCAAGATAGGCTAGATGGCACAGATACGCAGTATTTT
17	TRBV5-1	TRBJ2-1	-	-	CASSSLSLLPPYNEQFF	TGCGCCAGCAGCTCCCTCTCTCTCCTACCTCCCTACAATGAGCAGTTCTTC
19	TRBV5-5	TRBJ1-4	TRBD1	-	CASSLRTGKVGVANEKLFF	TGTGCCAGCAGTTTACGGACAGGGAAGGTTGGAGTCGCTAATGAAAAACTGTTTTTT
15	TRBV10-2	TRBJ2-5	TRBD2	-	CASRFSGRLQETQYF	TGCGCCAGCAGATTTAGCGGGAGGCTCCAGGAGACCCAGTACTTC
16	TRBV30	TRBJ2-3	-	once	CAWSVRGGLSTDTQYF	TGTGCCTGGAGTGTACGAGGAGGTCTGTCCACAGATACGCAGTATTTT
16	TRBV6-6	TRBJ2-4	-	once	CASRGTLLDAKNIQYF	TGTGCCAGCAGAGGGACTCTACTCGACGCCAAAAACATTCAGTACTTC
14	TRBV2	TRBJ1-2	-	once	CASSDGTLSYGYTF	TGTGCCAGCAGTGACGGGACACTCAGTTATGGCTACACCTTC
13	TRBV19	TRBJ2-3	-	few	CASSKLAADTQYF	TGTGCCAGTAGTAAATTAGCGGCAGATACGCAGTATTTT
16	TRBV28	TRBJ2-5	-	-	CASSLSPSWGGETQYF	TGTGCCAGCAGTTTATCGCCCTCATGGGGCGGAGAGACCCAGTACTTC
14	TRBV6-5	TRBJ1-1	TRBD1	-	CASRPGTGYTEAFF	TGTGCCAGCAGACCCGGGACAGGGTACACTGAAGCTTTCTTT
15	TRBV2	TRBJ2-7	-	-	CASVPQITIQYEQYF	TGTGCCAGCGTCCCACAGATCACCATTCAGTACGAGCAGTACTTC
13	TRBV6-1	TRBJ2-7	-	-	CASSGRLLYEQYF	TGTGCCAGCAGTGGTCGACTTCTCTACGAGCAGTACTTC
13	TRBV10-1	TRBJ2-1	TRBD2	-	CASMTSGGDEQFF	TGCGCCAGCATGACTAGCGGGGGCGATGAGCAGTTCTTC
14	TRBV9	TRBJ2-7	-	once	CASSVEGVSNEQYF	TGTGCCAGCAGCGTAGAGGGGGTTTCAAACGAGCAGTACTTC
17	TRBV12-5	TRBJ2-7	TRBD1	once	CASGLAISRTGLYEQYF	TGTGCTAGTGGTTTGGCCATCTCCAGGACAGGCTTATACGAGCAGTACTTC
15	TRBV18	TRBJ2-1	TRBD2	once	CASSPGLAGSNEQFF	TGTGCCAGCTCACCCGGACTAGCGGGAAGCAATGAGCAGTTCTTC
16	TRBV7-2	TRBJ2-5	TRBD2	once	CASSLGAGLAQETQYF	TGTGCCAGCAGCTTAGGTGCGGGACTAGCCCAAGAGACCCAGTACTTC
15	TRBV23-1	TRBJ2-7	-	once	CASSQCGNRADEQYF	TGCGCCAGCAGTCAATGTGGGAACAGGGCCGACGAGCAGTACTTC
14	TRBV11-1	TRBJ1-6	-	-	CASSTDRSNSPLHF	TGTGCCAGCAGCACGGACAGATCGAATTCACCCCTCCACTTT
14	TRBV7-2	TRBJ1-2	TRBD1	-	CASSSQGAPYGYTF	TGTGCCAGCAGCTCCCAGGGGGCTCCCTATGGCTACACCTTC
14	TRBV5-4	TRBJ1-1	TRBD1	few	CASSNRQGNPEAFF	TGTGCCAGCAGCAATCGACAGGGGAACCCTGAAGCTTTCTTT
20	TRBV5-1	TRBJ2-1	TRBD2	-	CASSLSQGLAGAVRVNEQFF	TGCGCCAGCAGCTTGTCGCAAGGACTAGCGGGCGCAGTCCGAGTTAATGAGCAGTTCTTC
12	TRBV29-1	TRBJ1-1	TRBD1	once	CSAGTGNTEAFF	TGCAGCGCCGGGACAGGCAACACTGAAGCTTTCTTT
15	TRBV7-6	TRBJ2-7	-	-	CASSLGGGSSYEQYF	TGTGCCAGCAGCTTAGGAGGAGGGAGCTCCTACGAGCAGTACTTC
16	TRBV7-2	TRBJ2-7	TRBD2	-	CASSHGTSGGAYEQYF	TGTGCCAGCAGCCATGGGACTAGCGGGGGGGCCTACGAGCAGTACTTC
14	TRBV28	TRBJ1-4	-	-	CASSFRQVAEKLFF	TGTGCCAGCAGTTTTCGGCAGGTTGCTGAAAAACTGTTTTTT
14	TRBV7-2	TRBJ1-1	-	-	CASRQASMNTEAFF	TGTGCCAGCAGACAGGCTTCCATGAACACTGAAGCTTTCTTT
16	TRBV18	TRBJ2-5	TRBD2	once	CASSPRASGGEETQYF	TGTGCCAGCTCACCTCGGGCTAGCGGGGGAGAAGAGACCCAGTACTTC
14	TRBV27	TRBJ2-3	-	-	CASKSGTSTDTQYF	TGTGCCAGTAAAAGCGGTACTAGCACAGATACGCAGTATTTT
17	TRBV4-1	TRBJ1-2	TRBD1	-	CASSQPLRTGSNYGYTF	TGCGCCAGCAGCCAACCCCTTCGGACAGGGTCTAACTATGGCTACACCTTC
13	TRBV6-5	TRBJ2-1	-	-	CASRPPNYNEQFF	TGTGCCAGCAGACCTCCTAATTACAATGAGCAGTTCTTC
13	TRBV6-6	TRBJ1-5	-	-	CAAARVNNQPQHF	TGTGCCGCCGCGCGGGTCAACAATCAGCCCCAGCATTTT
15	TRBV5-1	TRBJ2-1	TRBD2	-	CASSFELATSNEQFF	TGCGCCAGCAGCTTCGAACTAGCGACATCTAATGAGCAGTTCTTC
18	TRBV5-5	TRBJ1-1	-	-	CASSFFLRGGTGNTEAFF	TGTGCCAGCAGCTTCTTCCTGAGGGGAGGGACTGGTAACACTGAAGCTTTCTTT
15	TRBV6-5	TRBJ2-7	TRBD1	-	CASSRDSSASYEQYF	TGTGCCAGCAGTCGGGACAGTTCCGCTTCCTACGAGCAGTACTTC
14	TRBV5-4	TRBJ1-2	TRBD1	-	CASSLETGGGGYTF	TGTGCCAGCAGCTTGGAGACAGGGGGGGGTGGCTACACCTTC
14	TRBV7-3	TRBJ1-1	-	-	CASSSSPQDTEAFF	TGTGCCAGCAGCTCCTCTCCCCAGGACACTGAAGCTTTCTTT
16	TRBV11-1	TRBJ2-2	TRBD2	once	CASSGLAGAYTGELFF	TGTGCCAGCAGCGGACTAGCGGGAGCCTACACCGGGGAGCTGTTTTTT
15	TRBV11-2	TRBJ1-4	TRBD1	-	CASSLGGQGNEKLFF	TGTGCCAGCAGCTTGGGGGGACAGGGTAATGAAAAACTGTTTTTT
15	TRBV4-1	TRBJ2-3	-	-	CASSALQGFTDTQYF	TGCGCCAGCAGCGCCTTACAGGGATTCACAGATACGCAGTATTTT
13	TRBV6-1	TRBJ1-2	-	-	CASSPFTGYGYTF	TGTGCCAGCAGCCCCTTCACAGGGTATGGCTACACCTTC
13	TRBV29-1	TRBJ1-5	-	few	CSVASGGSQPQHF	TGCAGCGTCGCCTCTGGGGGGAGCCAGCCCCAGCATTTT
15	TRBV27	TRBJ1-1	TRBD1	-	CASSEGTVMNTEAFF	TGTGCCAGCAGTGAGGGGACAGTGATGAACACTGAAGCTTTCTTT